The rows below give T cell receptor beta chains drawn from one sample of a study of CD8+CD57+ T cells in acquired aplastic anemia. TCRdb fed the reads into MiXCR, producing one record per CDR3 protein. The sample holds around 200,000 distinct CDR3 sequences, about 44% seen once. The sample consisted of sorted CD4+, CD8+, or CD8+CD57+ T cells (not recorded which) from PBMCs. The receptors were sampled from a human donor with aplastic anemia. CDR3s include the opening cysteine and the closing phenylalanine or tryptophan. Each record gives: clone size, V gene, D gene, J gene, CDR3 protein, CDR3 DNA. A D gene is named only where the DNA matches it firmly. The size of a clone is reported for some rows only, either as once, few or many, or as a class for expanded clones.

clone_size: many
v_call: TRBV20-1
d_call: TRBD1
j_call: TRBJ1-1
cdr3_aa: CSAREGRGPGTEAFF
cdr3_nt: TGCAGTGCTAGAGAGGGTAGGGGGCCTGGCACTGAAGCTTTCTTT

clone_size: few
v_call: TRBV6-6
d_call: TRBD1
j_call: TRBJ2-6
cdr3_aa: CASSSDRGVSGANVLTF
cdr3_nt: TGTGCCAGCAGTTCAGACAGGGGAGTCTCTGGGGCCAACGTCCTGACTTTC

clone_size: .
v_call: TRBV7-6
d_call: .
j_call: TRBJ1-6
cdr3_aa: CASSLAAAQNSPLHF
cdr3_nt: TGTGCCAGCAGCTTAGCGGCCGCACAGAATTCACCCCTCCACTTT

clone_size: many
v_call: TRBV5-4
d_call: .
j_call: TRBJ2-3
cdr3_aa: CASSLVPGRTDTQYF
cdr3_nt: TGTGCCAGCAGCTTGGTACCAGGGAGGACAGATACGCAGTATTTT

clone_size: .
v_call: TRBV24-1
d_call: TRBD2
j_call: TRBJ2-3
cdr3_aa: CATSDFPPAGAGDTQYF
cdr3_nt: TGTGCCACCAGTGATTTCCCGCCAGCGGGAGCGGGTGATACGCAGTATTTT

clone_size: .
v_call: TRBV4-2
d_call: .
j_call: TRBJ2-1
cdr3_aa: CASSQEGYKTNNEQFF
cdr3_nt: TGTGCCAGCAGCCAAGAAGGATACAAAACTAACAATGAGCAGTTCTTC

clone_size: few
v_call: TRBV2
d_call: .
j_call: TRBJ1-5
cdr3_aa: CASSEAQWPQHF
cdr3_nt: TGTGCCAGCAGTGAAGCGCAATGGCCCCAGCATTTT

clone_size: many
v_call: TRBV6-1
d_call: .
j_call: TRBJ2-3
cdr3_aa: CASLGTVTDTQYF
cdr3_nt: TGTGCCAGCTTGGGGACCGTCACAGATACGCAGTATTTT

clone_size: .
v_call: TRBV29-1
d_call: .
j_call: TRBJ1-2
cdr3_aa: CSGAGGVNYGYTF
cdr3_nt: TGCAGCGGGGCGGGCGGAGTTAACTATGGCTACACCTTC

clone_size: many
v_call: TRBV20-1
d_call: .
j_call: TRBJ2-1
cdr3_aa: CSAPGTLARDEQFF
cdr3_nt: TGCAGTGCTCCTGGGACTCTAGCGAGGGATGAGCAGTTCTTC

clone_size: .
v_call: TRBV7-9
d_call: TRBD2
j_call: TRBJ2-5
cdr3_aa: CASSLSGTQETQYF
cdr3_nt: TGTGCCAGCAGCTTAAGCGGGACCCAAGAGACCCAGTACTTC

clone_size: many
v_call: TRBV19
d_call: .
j_call: TRBJ1-5
cdr3_aa: CASSIPISGQPQHF
cdr3_nt: TGTGCCAGTAGTATCCCCATATCGGGTCAGCCCCAGCATTTT

clone_size: many
v_call: TRBV7-9
d_call: .
j_call: TRBJ1-1
cdr3_aa: CASSSGGTEAFF
cdr3_nt: TGTGCCAGCAGCTCGGGGGGCACTGAAGCTTTCTTT

clone_size: .
v_call: TRBV7-6
d_call: .
j_call: TRBJ2-7
cdr3_aa: CASSLDISSSYEQYF
cdr3_nt: TGTGCCAGCAGCTTGGACATCTCGAGCTCCTACGAGCAGTACTTC

clone_size: many
v_call: TRBV12-3/TRBV12-4
d_call: .
j_call: TRBJ2-3
cdr3_aa: CASSQMDTQYF
cdr3_nt: TGTGCCAGCAGCCAGATGGATACGCAGTATTTT

clone_size: .
v_call: TRBV19
d_call: .
j_call: TRBJ2-7
cdr3_aa: CASSMGRPPGEQYF
cdr3_nt: TGTGCCAGTAGTATGGGACGGCCTCCGGGCGAGCAGTACTTC

clone_size: many
v_call: TRBV20-1
d_call: .
j_call: TRBJ2-5
cdr3_aa: CSAKRPGQETQYF
cdr3_nt: TGCAGTGCGAAAAGACCGGGGCAAGAGACCCAGTACTTC

clone_size: once
v_call: TRBV15
d_call: .
j_call: TRBJ2-7
cdr3_aa: CATSRDSSGVTYEQYF
cdr3_nt: TGTGCCACCAGCAGAGATTCTTCCGGGGTTACCTACGAGCAGTACTTC

clone_size: .
v_call: TRBV20-1
d_call: TRBD1
j_call: TRBJ2-1
cdr3_aa: CSANRQGLGNEQFF
cdr3_nt: TGCAGTGCTAACCGACAGGGTCTGGGCAATGAGCAGTTCTTC

clone_size: .
v_call: TRBV11-1
d_call: .
j_call: TRBJ2-2
cdr3_aa: CASRTGSTHANGELFF
cdr3_nt: TGTGCCAGCAGAACCGGGAGCACCCATGCAAACGGGGAGCTGTTTTTT

clone_size: .
v_call: TRBV24-1
d_call: .
j_call: TRBJ1-5
cdr3_aa: CATSDTGLRPQHF
cdr3_nt: TGTGCCACCAGTGACACAGGGTTGCGGCCCCAGCATTTT

clone_size: .
v_call: TRBV7-2
d_call: .
j_call: TRBJ2-5
cdr3_aa: CASSLGIKETQYF
cdr3_nt: TGTGCCAGCAGCTTAGGGATTAAAGAGACCCAGTACTTC

clone_size: many
v_call: TRBV2
d_call: TRBD2
j_call: TRBJ2-1
cdr3_aa: CASSYTRGVEFF
cdr3_nt: TGTGCCAGCAGTTATACTCGGGGGGTGGAGTTCTTC

clone_size: few
v_call: TRBV19
d_call: .
j_call: TRBJ1-3
cdr3_aa: CASGVGDGNTIYF
cdr3_nt: TGTGCCAGCGGTGTGGGGGACGGAAACACCATATATTTT

clone_size: .
v_call: TRBV2
d_call: TRBD2
j_call: TRBJ2-2
cdr3_aa: CASTTGGEARELFF
cdr3_nt: TGTGCCAGCACGACGGGGGGGGAAGCAAGGGAGCTGTTTTTT

clone_size: once
v_call: TRBV20-1
d_call: .
j_call: TRBJ2-5
cdr3_aa: CSARRRLQGETQYF
cdr3_nt: TGCAGTGCTAGAAGGAGGCTACAAGGAGAGACCCAGTACTTC